Each of the 22 T cell receptor beta chains below was sequenced from the same sample in a study of CXCR3-negative and CXCR3-positive naive CD8 T cells. Findings and caveats of the study: Greater hydrophobicity was found in TRB CDR3s of CXCR3-positive naive cells than of CXCR3-negative naive cells.

Their antigen targets remain unknown. Carrying UMI labels, the TRB cDNA libraries were prepared through 5' RACE. TCRdb re-called the 5' RACE reads; every CDR3 protein appears as one record, without DNA. The sample table includes some 100,000 distinct CDR3 sequences. Sequenced sample: naive CXCR3+ CD8+ T cells from blood. Subset defined: CD45RO-CCR7+CD27+CD95- naive CD8+ T cells expressing CXCR3 (TNR3+). These receptors all come from a human donor in good health. Some clones in this sample may be carry-over from other donors' samples.

This chain joins TRBV28 and TRBJ2-3; TCRdb's assignment of TRBD2 cannot be checked, as there is no DNA. The germline V gene encodes CDR1 MDHEN and CDR2 SYDVKM. This CDR3 is built from 17 residues. CDR3 sequence: CASSPWTSGGPGDTQYF.

The chain recombines TRBV28 with TRBJ1-5; the D gene TCRdb calls, TRBD1, cannot be checked with no DNA. Per germline, CDR1 MDHEN and CDR2 SYDVKM. The CDR3 extends over 15 amino acids. CDR3 sequence reads: CASSPTGNSNQPQHF.

The V call is TRBV6-4, the J call TRBJ2-3; TCRdb gives TRBD2 as the D gene, but with no DNA this cannot be confirmed. The CDR3 totals 15 residues. Germline CDR1 MRHNA, CDR2 SNTAGT. This chain's CDR3 is CASSDSGGATDTQYF.

The chain is built from TRBV12-5 and TRBJ2-7. The CDR3 is 12 residues long. Germline CDR1 LGHNT, CDR2 FRNRAP. The CDR3 sequence: CASGFSTDEQYF.

V and J are TRBV13 and TRBJ2-1; TCRdb selects TRBD2, and the lack of DNA leaves this call unchecked. Germline lookup yields CDR1 PRHDT and CDR2 FYEKMQ (reference sequence). This CDR3 is 17 amino acids long. The CDR3 region is CASSFSSGVSSYNEQFF.

The rearrangement uses TRBV29-1 and TRBJ2-2; lacking DNA, the TRBD2 call made by TCRdb goes unchecked. This CDR3 has 18 amino acids. Germline CDR1 SQVTM, CDR2 ANQGSEA. The CDR3 loop is CSVEDLATSGRVTGELFF.

The chain combines TRBV15 with TRBJ1-1. The germline gives CDR1 LNHNV, CDR2 YYDKDF (reference sequence). This CDR3 spans 13 amino acids. CDR3 sequence reads: CATSERGNTEAFF.

The gene calls are TRBV13 and TRBJ2-7. CDR3 length: 13 residues. Germline values: CDR1 PRHDT, CDR2 FYEKMQ (reference sequence). The CDR3 loop is CASSLGGHHEQYF.

The V and J genes are TRBV7-9 and TRBJ2-1; the TCRdb call, TRBD1, lacks DNA for checking. This CDR3 contains 14 residues. The germline V gene has CDR1 SEHNR and CDR2 FQNEAQ (reference sequence). This CDR3 is CASSSRRDYNEQFF.

V and J are TRBV7-9 and TRBJ1-4. The CDR3 is 15 residues long. Germline CDR1 and CDR2: SEHNR and FQNEAQ (reference sequence). This CDR3 is CASSLSVAPNEKLFF.

This chain links TRBV28 with TRBJ2-2; TCRdb outputs TRBD1, but without DNA this stays unchecked. There are 17 residues in the CDR3. Germline V gene data show CDR1 as MDHEN and CDR2 as SYDVKM. CDR3 amino acids: CASREFYGHLNTGELFF.

CDR3 protein: CASSLASGKETQYF. The chain carries TRBV7-8 and TRBJ2-5; TCRdb indicates TRBD2, and absent DNA this call remains unverified. The CDR3 loop spans 14 amino acids. Per germline, CDR1 SGHVS and CDR2 FQNEAQ. The complete variable domain, with remaining parts taken from reference TRBV7-8 and TRBJ2-5, reads GAGVSQSPRYKVAKRGQDVALRCDPISGHVSLFWYQQALGQGPEFLTYFQNEAQLDKSGLPSDRFFAERPEGSVSTLKIQRTQQEDSAVYLCASSLASGKETQYFGPGTRLLVL.

The V call is TRBV7-3, the J call TRBJ2-1. In germline, CDR1 is SGHTA, CDR2 FQGTGA. CDR3 size: 16 residues. CDR3 protein: CASSLKWESSYNEQFF.

The V call is TRBV5-1, the J call TRBJ2-3; without DNA, the TCRdb call of TRBD1 cannot be checked. This CDR3 region has 16 residues. The germline gives CDR1 SGHRS, CDR2 YFSETQ. CDR3 loop: CASSGDRGGSTDTQYF.

The chain recombines TRBV28 with TRBJ2-1; the TCRdb call, TRBD2, lacks DNA for checking. The CDR3 runs 16 residues. From germline, CDR1 is MDHEN and CDR2 SYDVKM. CDR3: CASRNILGSSYNEQFF.

V gene TRBV4-3 combines with J gene TRBJ1-5; the TRBD1 assignment by TCRdb is unverifiable without DNA. The CDR3 covers 16 residues. CDR1 is LGHNA and CDR2 is YSLEER in the germline V gene. CDR3 sequence: CASSQLSGTGGQPQHF.

The gene calls are TRBV28 and TRBJ2-1. Germline CDR1 MDHEN, CDR2 SYDVKM. The CDR3 is 13 residues long. CDR3 sequence: CASSFLRRNEQFF.

The chain combines TRBV28 with TRBJ1-2; TCRdb's D gene call, TRBD1, goes unchecked for lack of DNA. The CDR3 loop spans 11 amino acids. Germline V lookup: CDR1 MDHEN, CDR2 SYDVKM. CDR3 residues: CASSTGGGYTF.

The genes are TRBV7-9 and TRBJ2-1; TCRdb outputs TRBD1, but without DNA this stays unchecked. Germline V gene data show CDR1 as SEHNR and CDR2 as FQNEAQ (reference sequence). This CDR3 contains 14 residues. The CDR3: CASSSPYRANEQFF.

This rearrangement joins TRBV7-9 to TRBJ2-3; TCRdb's D call of TRBD2 is untestable without DNA. Germline V gene data show CDR1 as SEHNR and CDR2 as FQNEAQ (reference sequence). CDR3 length: 15 residues. The CDR3 region is CASSLFLAGEDTQYF. Full variable domain (remainder filled in from reference TRBV7-9 and TRBJ2-3): DTGVSQNPRHKITKRGQNVTFRCDPISEHNRLYWYRQTLGQGPEFLTYFQNEAQLEKSRLLSDRFSAERPKGSFSTLEIQRTEQGDSAMYLCASSLFLAGEDTQYFGPGTRLTVL.

This rearrangement joins TRBV12-3 or TRBV12-4 to TRBJ2-7; TCRdb gives TRBD2 as the D gene, but with no DNA this cannot be confirmed. The CDR3 length is 15 residues. The CDR3 protein is CASSFGGPSEYEQYF.

The chain couples TRBV7-9 to TRBJ2-2; the TCRdb call, TRBD1, lacks DNA for checking. The length of the CDR3 is 16 residues. Germline V lookup: CDR1 SEHNR, CDR2 FQNEAQ (reference sequence). CDR3: CASSPWTGTNTGELFF. Full variable domain (remainder filled in from reference TRBV7-9 and TRBJ2-2): DTGVSQNPRHKITKRGQNVTFRCDPISEHNRLYWYRQTLGQGPEFLTYFQNEAQLEKSRLLSDRFSAERPKGSFSTLEIQRTEQGDSAMYLCASSPWTGTNTGELFFGEGSRLTVL.